This T cell receptor (beta chain) was recorded in a study of cytomegalovirus exposure and HLA in healthy donors. PCR employed 60 Vbeta and 13 Jbeta primers. Only in-frame clones appear in the TCRdb table, and some are missing; sequencing was by immunoSEQ multiplex PCR. The sample consists of about 200,000 clones, roughly 80% of them appearing once. Germline CDR1 reads SGHRS; CDR2 reads YFSETQ. The CDR3 sequence is 15 residues long. V lost 8 bases, J lost 4 bases, and 10 bases stayed unmatched. Of note for this clone: Its specificity is unknown.

Study-wide results and limits: A previous analysis found most TCR beta V segments productive roughly 87% or roughly 30% of the time. A later analysis appeared to link common viral pathogens to several of the most significant clusters.

This rearrangement joins TRBV5-1 to TRBJ2-3; 10 nucleotides line up with TRBD2. The sequence was obtained from a woman aged 40 to 50 in good health and CMV-seronegative. Sequenced input: PBMCs. CDR3 protein: CASHQSAGGPDTQYF. CDR3 nucleotide sequence: TGCGCCAGTCACCAGTCAGCGGGAGGGCCAGATACGCAGTATTTT.